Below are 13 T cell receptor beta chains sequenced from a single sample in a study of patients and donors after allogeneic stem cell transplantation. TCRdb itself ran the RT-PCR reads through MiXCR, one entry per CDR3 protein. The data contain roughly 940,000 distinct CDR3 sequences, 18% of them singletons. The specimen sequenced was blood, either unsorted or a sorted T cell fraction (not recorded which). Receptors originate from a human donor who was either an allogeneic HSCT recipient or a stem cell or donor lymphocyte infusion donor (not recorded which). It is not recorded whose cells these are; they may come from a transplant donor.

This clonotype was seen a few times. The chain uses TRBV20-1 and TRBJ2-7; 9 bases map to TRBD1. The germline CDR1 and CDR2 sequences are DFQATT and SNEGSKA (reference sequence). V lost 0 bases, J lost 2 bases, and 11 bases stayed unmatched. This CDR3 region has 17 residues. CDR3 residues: CSARDPKPGQGTYEQYF. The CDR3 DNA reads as TGCAGTGCTAGAGACCCCAAACCGGGACAGGGCACCTACGAGCAGTACTTC.

DNA for the CDR3: TGCGCCAGCAGCTTCGGACCCTCTGGGGCCAACGTCCTGACTTTC. Encoded protein: CASSFGPSGANVLTF. The J gene is TRBJ2-6, the V gene TRBV5-1; D gene uncertain. The V gene lost 2 bases and the J gene lost 0 bases, with 6 bases spanning the gap. The germline V gene encodes CDR1 SGHRS and CDR2 YFSETQ. The CDR3 is 15 amino acids.

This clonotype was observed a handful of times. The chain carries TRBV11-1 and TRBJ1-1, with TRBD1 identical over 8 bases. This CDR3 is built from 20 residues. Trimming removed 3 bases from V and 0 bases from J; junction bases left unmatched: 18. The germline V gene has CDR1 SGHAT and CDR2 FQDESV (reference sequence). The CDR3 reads CASSFAIDQGALSMNTEAFF. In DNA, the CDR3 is TGTGCCAGCAGCTTTGCTATCGATCAGGGGGCGCTGAGTATGAACACTGAAGCTTTCTTT.

CDR3 nucleotides: TGCAGTGCTCAGACAGGGGACTATGGCTACACCTTC. It is translated as CSAQTGDYGYTF. This chain links TRBV20-1 with TRBJ1-2; 8 nucleotides align to TRBD1. This CDR3 has 12 amino acids. CDR1 is DFQATT, CDR2 SNEGSKA, per germline (reference sequence). The J segment lost 3 bases and the V segment lost 5 bases, leaving 2 bases of the junction unmatched.

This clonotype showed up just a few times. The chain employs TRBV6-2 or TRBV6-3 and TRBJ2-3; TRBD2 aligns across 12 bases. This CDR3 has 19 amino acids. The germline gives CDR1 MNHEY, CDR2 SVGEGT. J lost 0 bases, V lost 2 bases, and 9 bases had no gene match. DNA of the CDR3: TGTGCCAGCAGTTACCCACTAGCGGGGGGCCTCCATAGCACAGATACGCAGTATTTT. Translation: CASSYPLAGGLHSTDTQYF.

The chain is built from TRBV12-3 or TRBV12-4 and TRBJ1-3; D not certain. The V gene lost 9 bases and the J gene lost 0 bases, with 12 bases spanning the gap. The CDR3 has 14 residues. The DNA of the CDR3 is TGTGCCAGACCAAACACAGACTCTGGAAACACCATATATTTT. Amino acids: CARPNTDSGNTIYF.

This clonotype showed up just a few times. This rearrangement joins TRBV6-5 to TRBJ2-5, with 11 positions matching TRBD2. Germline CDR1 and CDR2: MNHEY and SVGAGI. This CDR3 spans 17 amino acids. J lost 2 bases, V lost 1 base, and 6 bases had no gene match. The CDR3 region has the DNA TGTGCCAGCAGTTACTACCCGACTAGCGGGGAGCAAGAGACCCAGTACTTC. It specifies CASSYYPTSGEQETQYF.

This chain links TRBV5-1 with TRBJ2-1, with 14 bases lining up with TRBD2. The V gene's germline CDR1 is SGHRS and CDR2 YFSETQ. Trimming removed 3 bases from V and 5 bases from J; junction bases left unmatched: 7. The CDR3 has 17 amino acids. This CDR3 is CASSWATSGRANNEQFF. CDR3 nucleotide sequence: TGCGCCAGCAGCTGGGCGACTAGCGGGAGGGCCAACAATGAGCAGTTCTTC. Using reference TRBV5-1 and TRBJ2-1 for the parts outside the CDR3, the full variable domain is KAGVTQTPRYLIKTRGQQVTLSCSPISGHRSVSWYQQTPGQGLQFLFEYFSETQRNKGNFPGRFSGRQFSNSRSEMNVSTLELGDSALYLCASSWATSGRANNEQFFGPGTRLTVL.

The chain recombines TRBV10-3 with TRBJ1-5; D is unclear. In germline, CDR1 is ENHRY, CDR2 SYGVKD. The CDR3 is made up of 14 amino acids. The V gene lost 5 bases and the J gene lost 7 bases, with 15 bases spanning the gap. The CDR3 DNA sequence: TGTGCCATCAGTTCCGGGGAACGTGAACAGCCCCAGCATTTT. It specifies CAISSGEREQPQHF.

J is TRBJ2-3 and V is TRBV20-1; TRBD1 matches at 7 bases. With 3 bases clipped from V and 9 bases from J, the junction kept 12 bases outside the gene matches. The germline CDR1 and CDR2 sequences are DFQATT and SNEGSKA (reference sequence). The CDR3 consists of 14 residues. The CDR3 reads CSASRDRSSGTQYF. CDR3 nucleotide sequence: TGCAGTGCTAGCCGGGACAGAAGTTCAGGCACGCAGTATTTT.

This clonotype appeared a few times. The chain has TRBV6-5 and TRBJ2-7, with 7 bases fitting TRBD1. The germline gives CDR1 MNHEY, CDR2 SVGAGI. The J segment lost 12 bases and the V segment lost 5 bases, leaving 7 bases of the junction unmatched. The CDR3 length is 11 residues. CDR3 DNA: TGTGCCAGCAGTACGGACAGGATCCTGTACTTC. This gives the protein CASSTDRILYF.

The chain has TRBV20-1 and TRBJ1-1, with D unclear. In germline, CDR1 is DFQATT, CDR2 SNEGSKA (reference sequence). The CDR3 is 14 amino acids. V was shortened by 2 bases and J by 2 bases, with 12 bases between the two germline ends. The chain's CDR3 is CSARTAASNTEAFF. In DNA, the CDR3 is TGCAGTGCTAGAACAGCCGCCTCAAACACTGAAGCTTTCTTT.

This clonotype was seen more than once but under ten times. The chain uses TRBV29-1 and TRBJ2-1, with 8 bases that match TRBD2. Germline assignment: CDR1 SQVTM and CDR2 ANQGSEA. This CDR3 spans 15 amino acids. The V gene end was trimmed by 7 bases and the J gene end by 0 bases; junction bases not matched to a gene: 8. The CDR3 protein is CSGGLAGSSYNEQFF. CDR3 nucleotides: TGCAGCGGGGGGCTAGCGGGTAGCTCCTACAATGAGCAGTTCTTC.